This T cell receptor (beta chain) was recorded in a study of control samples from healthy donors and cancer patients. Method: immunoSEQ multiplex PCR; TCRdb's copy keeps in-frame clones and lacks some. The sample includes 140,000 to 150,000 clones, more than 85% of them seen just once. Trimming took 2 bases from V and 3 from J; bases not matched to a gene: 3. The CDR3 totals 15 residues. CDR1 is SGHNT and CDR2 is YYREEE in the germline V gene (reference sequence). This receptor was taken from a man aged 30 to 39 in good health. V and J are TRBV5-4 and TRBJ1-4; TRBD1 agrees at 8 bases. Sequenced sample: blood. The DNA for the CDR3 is TGTGCCAGCAGCTTAAAGGGACAGGCTAATGAAAAACTGTTTTTT. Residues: CASSLKGQANEKLFF.